Listed below are T cell receptor beta chains from one sample, sequenced in a study of sequential checkpoint blockade in melanoma. Clones were sequenced by immunoSEQ multiplex PCR, and TCRdb holds only the in-frame ones, with some missing. This sample yields roughly 9,300 clones, of which 76% are seen a single time; under 65% belongs to the top ten. The input for sequencing was CD8+ T cells sorted from blood (inferred from file names), taken from a patient given nivolumab and ipilimumab in sequence. The receptor set was obtained from a human donor with melanoma. The CDR3 runs from the conserved cysteine through the conserved F or W. A D gene is named only where the DNA matches it firmly. Size is stated for part of the rows, as once, few or many counts, or as a class when the clone is expanded.

abundance,d_gene,v_gene,j_gene,CDR3nt,CDR3aa
.,TRBD2,TRBV28,TRBJ2-7,TGTGCCAGCAGTCCTCTAGCGGGGAGTCACTACGAGCAGTACTTC,CASSPLAGSHYEQYF
.,TRBD1,TRBV19,TRBJ2-7,TGTGCCAGTAGTATAGAGGGCAGGGGGCCCTACGAGCAGTACTTC,CASSIEGRGPYEQYF
.,TRBD1,TRBV5-4,TRBJ2-7,TGTGCCAGCAGCGGACAGGGGGCGTGGGAGCAGTACTTC,CASSGQGAWEQYF
.,.,TRBV28,TRBJ1-5,TGTGCCAGCAGCGCCCCTAGACATCAGCCCCAGCATTTT,CASSAPRHQPQHF
once,.,TRBV5-4,TRBJ2-7,TGTGCCAGCAGCTTGGGAGTGAGGGAAATAAGGGTCTCCGAGCAGTACTTC,CASSLGVREIRVSEQYF
.,TRBD1,TRBV29-1,TRBJ1-2,TGCAGCGTCGAACTGGACAGGGTTGGCTATGGCTACACCTTC,CSVELDRVGYGYTF
.,.,TRBV27,TRBJ2-7,TGTGCCAGCAGAACCGGACAGTACGAGCAGTACTTC,CASRTGQYEQYF
.,.,TRBV11-3,TRBJ2-1,TGTGCCAGCAGCTTAGATCACGGCAATGAGCAGTTCTTC,CASSLDHGNEQFF
.,TRBD1,TRBV29-1,TRBJ2-7,TGCAGCGTTGGGACAGGGGAAACCTACGAGCAGTACTTC,CSVGTGETYEQYF
.,.,TRBV4-3,TRBJ1-1,TGCGCCAGCAGCCAAGATAGGCGTCCGGGTTTGGCTTTCTTT,CASSQDRRPGLAFF
.,.,TRBV5-1,TRBJ1-1,TGCGCCAGCAGCTTCGCGTCTTTTAGGGATCGGGGAAACACTGAAGCTTTCTTT,CASSFASFRDRGNTEAFF
.,.,TRBV13,TRBJ2-7,TGTGCCAGCAGCTTTTATTTAGGGACACAGCACGAGCAGTACTTC,CASSFYLGTQHEQYF
once,.,TRBV28,TRBJ2-7,TGTGCCAGCAGTTTATCTGGTACACACTACGAGCAGTACTTC,CASSLSGTHYEQYF
.,.,TRBV6-4,TRBJ1-1,TGTGCCAGCAGTGATGGGGGGTCTGAAGCTTTCTTT,CASSDGGSEAFF
.,TRBD1,TRBV6-6,TRBJ2-7,TGTGCCAGCAGTTACTCGATGGGACAGTCCTACGAGCAGTACTTC,CASSYSMGQSYEQYF
.,.,TRBV6-5,TRBJ1-3,TGTGCCAGCACTTGGGACACACCGGCTGGAAACACCATATATTTT,CASTWDTPAGNTIYF
once,.,TRBV27,TRBJ2-7,TGTGCCAGCAGTCCCGGACATCTCCCCCCTAGCGAGCAGTACTTC,CASSPGHLPPSEQYF
once,.,TRBV4-2,TRBJ2-6,TGTGCCAGCAGCCAAGACGGGTACTCTGGGGCCAACGTCCTGACTTTC,CASSQDGYSGANVLTF
once,.,TRBV19,TRBJ1-2,TGTGCCAGTAGTATTGTGGCAGGGCTCAATGGCTACACCTTC,CASSIVAGLNGYTF
.,.,TRBV6-5,TRBJ1-1,TGTGCCAGCAGTTTGTCAGAGAACACTGAAGCTTTCTTT,CASSLSENTEAFF
.,.,TRBV5-6,TRBJ1-5,TGTGCCAGCAGCCAGACCGGGACAAGCAATCAGCCCCAGCATTTT,CASSQTGTSNQPQHF
.,TRBD1,TRBV5-1,TRBJ2-7,TGCGCCAGCGGCAGGGGGCAAGGAGAGCAGTACTTC,CASGRGQGEQYF
.,.,TRBV4-2,TRBJ2-7,TGTGCCAGCAGCCAAGGCTACGCGGGCGGCTCCTACGAGCAGTACTTC,CASSQGYAGGSYEQYF
.,.,TRBV19,TRBJ1-6,TGTGCCAGTAGTATAGCACAGGGTATCCCCTCCTATAATTCACCCCTCCACTTT,CASSIAQGIPSYNSPLHF
.,.,TRBV4-3,TRBJ2-7,TGCGCCAGCAGCCAAGATTCACAGTCCTACGAGCAGTACTTC,CASSQDSQSYEQYF
.,TRBD2,TRBV4-1,TRBJ2-7,TGCGCCAGCAGCCAAGGAGGCGGGGGAAACGAGCAGTACTTC,CASSQGGGGNEQYF
.,.,TRBV9,TRBJ1-1,TGTGCCAGCAGTGTCGGGGGAACCCCTAACACTGAAGCTTTCTTT,CASSVGGTPNTEAFF
.,TRBD1,TRBV4-3,TRBJ1-1,TGCGCCAGCAGCCAAGCAGGGGAACAGGGGGAGGACACTGAAGCTTTCTTT,CASSQAGEQGEDTEAFF
.,.,TRBV25-1,TRBJ1-2,TGTGCCAGCAGTTCCCAGGGGTTCTTCAGCTATGGCTACACCTTC,CASSSQGFFSYGYTF
.,TRBD1,TRBV28,TRBJ2-7,TGTGCCAGCAGTCCCGACAGGGGGCAATACGAGCAGTACTTC,CASSPDRGQYEQYF
few,TRBD2,TRBV19,TRBJ2-1,TGTGCCAGTAGTCTTACTAGCGGGGGGCCGAATGAGCAGTTCTTC,CASSLTSGGPNEQFF
.,TRBD1,TRBV2,TRBJ1-1,TGTGCCAGCAGGCTCGGCACAGGGGCTGAAGCTTTCTTT,CASRLGTGAEAFF
.,TRBD1,TRBV4-2,TRBJ2-7,TGTGCCAGCAGCCAAACGACAGGGAATGGACCCTTCCCGTACGAGCAGTACTTC,CASSQTTGNGPFPYEQYF
.,TRBD2,TRBV4-2,TRBJ2-3,TGTGCCAGCAGCTCTCCTGGGGAGGGAGGTCCAGATACGCAGTATTTT,CASSSPGEGGPDTQYF
few,.,TRBV4-3,TRBJ2-1,TGCGCCAGCAGCATAGGCCGGGGAAGCCCTAATGAGCAGTTCTTC,CASSIGRGSPNEQFF
.,TRBD1,TRBV13,TRBJ1-2,TGTGCCAGCAGCCTCGGGACAGGGGATTATGGCTACACCTTC,CASSLGTGDYGYTF
.,.,TRBV9,TRBJ1-2,TGTGCCAGCAGCGTACCCCCCCGTGTCGCAGGGAACTATGGCTACACCTTC,CASSVPPRVAGNYGYTF
.,.,TRBV6-6,TRBJ1-3,TGTGCCAGCAGTTACTCTACACCTGGAAACACCATATATTTT,CASSYSTPGNTIYF